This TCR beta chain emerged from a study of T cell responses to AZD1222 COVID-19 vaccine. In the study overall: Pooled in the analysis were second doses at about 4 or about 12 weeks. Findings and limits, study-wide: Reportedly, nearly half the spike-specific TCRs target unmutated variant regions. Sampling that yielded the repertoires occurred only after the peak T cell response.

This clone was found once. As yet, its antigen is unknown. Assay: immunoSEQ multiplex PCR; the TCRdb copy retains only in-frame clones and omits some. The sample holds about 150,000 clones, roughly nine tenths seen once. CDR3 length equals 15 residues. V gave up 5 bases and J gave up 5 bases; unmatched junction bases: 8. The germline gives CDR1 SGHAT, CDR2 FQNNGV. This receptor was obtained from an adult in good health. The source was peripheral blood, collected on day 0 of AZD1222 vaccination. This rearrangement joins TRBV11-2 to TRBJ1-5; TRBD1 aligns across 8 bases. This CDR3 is CASSLSDRDYQPQHF. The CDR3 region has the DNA TGTGCCAGCAGCCTTTCGGACAGGGATTATCAGCCCCAGCATTTT.